What follows is one TCR beta chain and its context. As yet, its antigen is unknown. The data originate from a study of siplizumab effects on memory and regulatory T cells. The CDR3 has 14 amino acids. The J segment lost 15 bases and the V segment lost 1 base, leaving 11 bases of the junction unmatched. Germline V gives CDR1 SGHTA, CDR2 FQGNSA. Here immunoSEQ multiplex PCR was the method, and the copy in TCRdb shows in-frame clones only, minus some. The table has some 96,000 clones, about 91% seen once. The study's findings and limits: For mappable alloreactive CD4+ clones, the mean Treg-derived fraction was less than 70% with siplizumab and 25% to 30% in controls.

The receptor was isolated from a human donor in good health. The rearrangement links TRBV7-2 to TRBJ2-1; 8 bases match TRBD2. The sample taken for sequencing was CD4+ T cells sorted from blood. The CDR3 is CASSLGQLAAHLFF. CDR3 coding DNA: TGTGCCAGCAGCTTAGGGCAACTAGCGGCCCACCTGTTCTTC.